These 29 T cell receptor beta chains were all obtained from the same sample, sequenced in a study of cytomegalovirus exposure and HLA in healthy donors. TCRdb's copy holds only in-frame clones and misses some; the assay was immunoSEQ multiplex PCR. The sample records 100,000 to 120,000 clones, approximately 85% being singletons. The sample taken for sequencing was PBMCs. The source is a woman aged 18-29 years in good health and CMV-seronegative.

The V call is TRBV5-1, the J call TRBJ1-1; D remains ambiguous. The CDR3 totals 13 residues. Per the germline V gene, CDR1 is SGHRS and CDR2 is YFSETQ. V lost 2 bases and J lost 0, with 5 bases in between. The CDR3 bases are TGCGCCAGCAGCTTCTACCTGAACACTGAAGCTTTCTTT. Translating gives CASSFYLNTEAFF.

This chain uses TRBV6-5 with TRBJ2-7; TRBD1 might be the D (6 bases). The germline gives CDR1 MNHEY, CDR2 SVGAGI. The ends were cut back, 4 bases at V and 3 bases at J, with 13 bases in the middle. The CDR3 spans 14 residues. The CDR3 DNA reads as TGTGCCAGCAGTTTGGTTAAGGGGGTCTACGAGCAGTACTTC. It is translated as CASSLVKGVYEQYF.

The chain combines TRBV27 with TRBJ1-2; 9 nucleotides match TRBD1. The V gene's germline CDR1 is MNHEY and CDR2 SMNVEV (reference sequence). J was trimmed by 4 bases and V by 2 bases; bases with no gene match: 2. CDR3 length: 14 residues. CDR3 sequence: CASSLTGGAYGYTF. For the CDR3, the DNA is TGTGCCAGCAGTTTAACAGGGGGCGCCTATGGCTACACCTTC.

This clone was recorded only once. The same CDR3 can be traced to other DNA sequences in this sample. This chain links TRBV7-2 with TRBJ2-1; D gene uncertain. V was trimmed by 1 base and J by 0 bases, leaving 7 bases between them. The CDR3 runs to 15 residues. Germline values: CDR1 SGHTA, CDR2 FQGNSA. CDR3 sequence reads: CASSLGASSYNEQFF. The CDR3, as DNA: TGTGCCAGCAGCTTAGGGGCGAGCTCCTACAATGAGCAGTTCTTC.

The V and J genes are TRBV13 and TRBJ2-2; TRBD2 matches at 13 bases. V lost 5 bases, J lost 5 bases, and 5 bases stayed unmatched. The CDR3 is 16 amino acids. The germline CDR1 and CDR2 sequences are PRHDT and FYEKMQ (reference sequence). The CDR3 DNA reads as TGTGCCAGCAGCCTACTAGCGGGGGGGCAGACCGGGGAGCTGTTTTTT. It specifies CASSLLAGGQTGELFF.

J is TRBJ1-1 and V is TRBV25-1; 7 bases are a match to TRBD1. The V segment lost 3 bases and the J segment 8 bases; nucleotides outside the gene matches: 3. The CDR3 is 12 residues long. Germline V lookup: CDR1 MGHDK, CDR2 SYGVNS. This CDR3 is CASSDPGGEAFF. Here the CDR3 DNA reads TGTGCCAGCAGTGATCCAGGGGGGGAAGCTTTCTTT.

V is TRBV28 and J is TRBJ1-4, with a weak D call TRBD1 (6 bases). Trimming removed 5 bases from V and 10 bases from J, with 26 bases in between. The germline V gene encodes CDR1 MDHEN and CDR2 SYDVKM. This CDR3 has 17 amino acids. DNA for the CDR3: TGTGCCAGCAGTCAAGGGATAGGAACAGGGCGTACGAGAAAACTGTTTTTT. It yields the protein CASSQGIGTGRTRKLFF.

The J gene is TRBJ2-3, the V gene TRBV13; 7 bases agree with TRBD2. The germline CDR1 and CDR2 sequences are PRHDT and FYEKMQ (reference sequence). The CDR3 has 15 amino acids. V gave up 4 bases and J gave up 6 bases; unmatched junction bases: 10. The CDR3 nucleotides read TGTGCCAGCAGCTCTGGCGACGGGCGGGGGGATACGCAGTATTTT. This translates into CASSSGDGRGDTQYF.

This clone was recorded only once. CDR3 amino acids: CASSRRGSNTEAFF. The CDR3 DNA sequence: TGTGCCAGCAGCAGGAGGGGCTCGAACACTGAAGCTTTCTTT. The rearrangement uses TRBV5-6 and TRBJ1-1; possible D gene TRBD1, 5 bases. This CDR3 has 14 residues. V was shortened by 4 bases and J by 1 base, with 11 bases between the two germline ends. Germline V lookup: CDR1 SGHDT, CDR2 YYEEEE.

The chain links TRBV27 to TRBJ1-5, with unresolved D. Trimming pared 5 bases from V and 3 bases from J, leaving 11 bases between. The germline V gene has CDR1 MNHEY and CDR2 SMNVEV (reference sequence). The CDR3 spans 14 residues. Written as DNA, the CDR3 is TGTGCCAGCAGTCCTCAGTTCTCCAATCAGCCCCAGCATTTT. It translates to CASSPQFSNQPQHF.

V is TRBV27 and J is TRBJ1-2, with 7 bases identical to TRBD1. V dropped 5 bases and J dropped 4; count of bases not matched to a gene: 10. The CDR3 sequence is 15 residues long. In germline, CDR1 is MNHEY, CDR2 SMNVEV (reference sequence). CDR3 protein: CASSPNRGTGYGYTF. CDR3 bases: TGTGCCAGCAGTCCTAACAGGGGAACGGGCTATGGCTACACCTTC.

The V gene is TRBV19, the J gene TRBJ2-1, with TRBD2 as a possible D gene (6 bases). V was trimmed by 8 bases and J by 0 bases, leaving 14 bases between them. The CDR3 extends over 15 amino acids. Germline CDR1 is LNHDA and CDR2 is SQIVND (reference sequence). The CDR3: CASHPGESSYNEQFF. In DNA, the CDR3 is TGTGCCAGTCACCCGGGGGAAAGCTCCTACAATGAGCAGTTCTTC.

The chain links TRBV6-5 to TRBJ2-1, with 8 nucleotides matching TRBD2. CDR1 and CDR2 from the germline V gene are MNHEY and SVGAGI. This CDR3 region has 15 residues. V lost 6 bases, J lost 0 bases, and 4 bases stayed unmatched. For the CDR3, the DNA is TGTGCCAGCAGCCGGGGGGGGGACTCCTACAATGAGCAGTTCTTC. As protein: CASSRGGDSYNEQFF.

The gene calls are TRBV9 and TRBJ2-1, with D possibly being TRBD1 (6 bases). V was cut by 4 bases and J by 0 bases, with 14 bases left in between. The CDR3 extends over 16 amino acids. CDR1 is SGDLS and CDR2 is YYNGEE in the germline V gene. The CDR3 here is CASSPWTVSSYNEQFF. The CDR3 DNA is TGTGCCAGCAGCCCATGGACAGTGAGCTCCTACAATGAGCAGTTCTTC.

The chain joins TRBV7-8 to TRBJ1-6; 7 bases are a match to TRBD1. V gave up 5 bases and J gave up 0 bases; unmatched junction bases: 7. Germline assignment: CDR1 SGHVS and CDR2 FQNEAQ. The CDR3 length is 17 residues. The CDR3 loop reads CASSPGTASSYNSPLHF. As DNA, the CDR3 is TGTGCCAGCAGCCCGGGGACAGCCAGCTCCTATAATTCACCCCTCCACTTT.

The chain recombines TRBV7-9 with TRBJ2-7; 9 nucleotides line up with TRBD1. The V gene's germline CDR1 is SEHNR and CDR2 FQNEAQ (reference sequence). The CDR3 length is 14 residues. Trimming took 2 bases from V and 3 from J; bases not matched to a gene: 2. The CDR3 reads CASSLRDRDYEQYF. In nucleotides, the CDR3 is TGTGCCAGCAGCTTAAGGGACAGGGACTACGAGCAGTACTTC.

The chain joins TRBV7-9 to TRBJ1-5; D is ambiguous. V gave up 7 bases and J gave up 4 bases, with 14 bases separating them. The CDR3 contains 14 residues. Germline V lookup: CDR1 SEHNR, CDR2 FQNEAQ (reference sequence). This CDR3 reads CASTKDGGNQPQHF. CDR3 sequence (DNA): TGTGCCAGCACCAAGGACGGAGGTAATCAGCCCCAGCATTTT.

V gene TRBV7-9 combines with J gene TRBJ1-4; no reliable D call. CDR1 and CDR2 from the germline V gene are SEHNR and FQNEAQ (reference sequence). V lost 1 base and J 7 bases, leaving 7 bases between the germline ends. This CDR3 spans 13 amino acids. In DNA form, the CDR3 reads TGTGCCAGCAGCTTAGGTGGTAGTGAAAAACTGTTTTTT. Translating gives CASSLGGSEKLFF.

This rearrangement joins TRBV27 to TRBJ1-4; 11 bases agree with TRBD1. The CDR3 is made up of 19 amino acids. Per the germline V gene, CDR1 is MNHEY and CDR2 is SMNVEV (reference sequence). Losses at the gene ends were 6 bases for V and 0 bases for J; bases not matched to a gene: 12. In DNA form, the CDR3 reads TGTGCCAGCAGCCAACTGGACAGGGGGCTACTGGCAACTAATGAAAAACTGTTTTTT. It specifies CASSQLDRGLLATNEKLFF.

This clone was counted a single time. The chain recombines TRBV6-1 with TRBJ2-3; 8 bases are a match to TRBD2. The V and J ends lost 0 bases and 8 bases, in that order; junction bases with no gene match: 10. Looked up from germline, CDR1 is MNHNS and CDR2 is SASEGT. The CDR3 covers 16 residues. CDR3 in DNA: TGTGCCAGCAGTGAAGCGGTTTTGGGACTAGTTGGTACGCAGTATTTT. It is translated as CASSEAVLGLVGTQYF.

V is TRBV2 and J is TRBJ2-3, with 11 bases that match TRBD1. This CDR3 has 14 amino acids. Germline V CDR1 and CDR2: SNHLY, FYNNEI. V was clipped by 10 bases and J by 1 base; unmatched bases: 4. The CDR3 is CATLGQGGTDTQYF. The CDR3 nucleotides are TGTGCCACCTTGGGACAGGGGGGCACAGATACGCAGTATTTT.

This sequence joins TRBV10-3 and TRBJ2-7; D is possibly TRBD2 (6 bases). Germline lookup yields CDR1 ENHRY and CDR2 SYGVKD. The CDR3 runs 13 residues. V was trimmed by 10 bases and J by 5 bases, leaving 18 bases between them. This CDR3 reads CATNTGGVDEQYF. The DNA of the CDR3 is TGTGCCACCAACACGGGCGGGGTTGACGAGCAGTACTTC.

The gene calls are TRBV21-1 and TRBJ1-4. TRBV21-1 is assigned pseudogene status. This CDR3 comprises 12 residues. CDR3 in amino acids: CARRGSNEKLFF. The CDR3 region has the DNA TGTGCCAGGCGGGGTTCTAATGAAAAACTGTTTTTT.

The chain is built from TRBV9 and TRBJ2-3; a weak D match, TRBD1 (6 bases). The CDR3 consists of 15 residues. Germline-derived CDR1 and CDR2 are SGDLS and YYNGEE. The V gene lost 0 bases and the J gene lost 0 bases, with 8 bases spanning the gap. CDR3 region: CASSVGDTSTDTQYF. CDR3 coding DNA: TGTGCCAGCAGCGTAGGGGACACAAGCACAGATACGCAGTATTTT.

This chain connects TRBV7-9 to TRBJ2-2; possibly TRBD1 for D (5 bases). The CDR3 extends over 12 amino acids. Germline assignment: CDR1 SEHNR and CDR2 FQNEAQ (reference sequence). Trimming shortened V by 2 bases and J by 14 bases, and 12 bases separated the two germline ends. This chain's CDR3 is CASSLTVQGLFF. CDR3 bases: TGTGCCAGCAGCTTAACGGTGCAGGGCCTGTTTTTT.

This clone was recorded only once. The chain is built from TRBV20-1 and TRBJ2-1; tentative D call: TRBD2 (6 bases). V gave up 6 bases and J gave up 11 bases, with 14 bases separating them. This CDR3 is built from 11 residues. Germline CDR1 reads DFQATT; CDR2 reads SNEGSKA (reference sequence). This CDR3 is CSASGTPKQFF. The CDR3 DNA reads as TGCAGTGCGTCCGGGACTCCAAAGCAGTTCTTC.

This chain links TRBV19 with TRBJ1-5; tentative D call: TRBD1 (6 bases). V gave up 6 bases and J gave up 0 bases, with 9 bases separating them. The CDR3 extends over 14 amino acids. Per the germline V gene, CDR1 is LNHDA and CDR2 is SQIVND (reference sequence). CDR3 in DNA: TGTGCCAGTAGCCGGGGGGCTAGCAATCAGCCCCAGCATTTT. Protein product: CASSRGASNQPQHF. The variable domain in full, completed from reference TRBV19 and TRBJ1-5, reads DGGITQSPKYLFRKEGQNVTLSCEQNLNHDAMYWYRQDPGQGLRLIYYSQIVNDFQKGDIAEGYSVSREKKESFPLTVTSAQKNPTAFYLCASSRGASNQPQHFGDGTRLSIL.

This sequence joins TRBV28 and TRBJ2-7, with 8 bases that match TRBD1. The CDR3 has 14 residues. V trimming: 4 bases; J trimming: 3 bases; junction bases outside the gene matches: 5. CDR1 MDHEN and CDR2 SYDVKM come from the germline V gene. CDR3 sequence reads: CASSSDRGLYEQYF. For the CDR3, the DNA is TGTGCCAGCAGTTCCGACAGGGGCCTCTACGAGCAGTACTTC. The variable domain in full, with the rest retrieved from reference TRBV28 and TRBJ2-7, is DVKVTQSSRYLVKRTGEKVFLECVQDMDHENMFWYRQDPGLGLRLIYFSYDVKMKEKGDIPEGYSVSREKKERFSLILESASTNQTSMYLCASSSDRGLYEQYFGPGTRLTVT.

The chain carries TRBV10-2 and TRBJ1-2; 8 nucleotides align to TRBD1. V lost 5 bases and J lost 6; bases outside the gene matches: 8. The CDR3 length is 14 residues. Germline lookup yields CDR1 WSHSY and CDR2 SAAADI. As DNA, the CDR3 is TGCGCCAGCAGTTCGGACAGGGTAAAGGATGGCTACACCTTC. Its translation: CASSSDRVKDGYTF.